This TCR beta chain appears in the sequencing data of a study of Tregs in tolerant kidney transplant recipients. The protocol was immunoSEQ multiplex PCR, while the TCRdb copy is restricted to in-frame clones and leaves out a portion. Counted here are some 240,000 clones, around 81% occurring once; the ten biggest clones make up about 0.68%. This CDR3 comprises 17 residues. The V gene end was trimmed by 5 bases and the J gene end by 4 bases; junction bases not matched to a gene: 13. Germline V lookup: CDR1 SNHLY, CDR2 FYNNEI. The source material was CD4+ T cells from blood. The chain couples TRBV2 to TRBJ2-7; 11 bases align to TRBD2. This clonotype originated in a human donor in good health. CDR3 amino acids: CASSPPSLAGGKYEQYF. DNA for the CDR3: TGTGCCAGCAGTCCCCCATCCCTAGCGGGAGGAAAATACGAGCAGTACTTC.